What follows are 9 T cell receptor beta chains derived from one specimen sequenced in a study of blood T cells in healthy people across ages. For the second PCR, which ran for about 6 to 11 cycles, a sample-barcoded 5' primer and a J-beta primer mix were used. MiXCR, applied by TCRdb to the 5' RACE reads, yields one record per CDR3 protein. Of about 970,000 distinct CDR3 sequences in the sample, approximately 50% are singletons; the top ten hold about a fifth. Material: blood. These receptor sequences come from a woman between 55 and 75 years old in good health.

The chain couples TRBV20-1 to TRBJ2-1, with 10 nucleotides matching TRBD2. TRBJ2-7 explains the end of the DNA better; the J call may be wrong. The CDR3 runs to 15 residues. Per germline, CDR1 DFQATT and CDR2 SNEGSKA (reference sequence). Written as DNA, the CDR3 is TGCAGTGCTAGGACCGGACTAGCGGATTACAATGAGCAGTACTTC. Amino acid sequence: CSARTGLADYNEQYF.

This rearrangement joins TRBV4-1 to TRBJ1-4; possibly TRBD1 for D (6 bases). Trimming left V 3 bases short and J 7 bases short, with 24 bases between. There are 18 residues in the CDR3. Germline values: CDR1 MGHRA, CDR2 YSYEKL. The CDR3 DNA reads TGCGCCAGCAGCCAGATGACAGGAACAAAAGTCTGGAGTGAAAAACTGTTTTTT. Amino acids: CASSQMTGTKVWSEKLFF.

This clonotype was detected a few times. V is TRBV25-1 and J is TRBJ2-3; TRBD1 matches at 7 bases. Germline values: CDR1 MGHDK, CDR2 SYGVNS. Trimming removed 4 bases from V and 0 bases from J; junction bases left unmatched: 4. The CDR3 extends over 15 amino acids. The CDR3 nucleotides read TGTGCCAGCAGTGTAGGGACAGCTAGCACAGATACGCAGTATTTT. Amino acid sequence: CASSVGTASTDTQYF.

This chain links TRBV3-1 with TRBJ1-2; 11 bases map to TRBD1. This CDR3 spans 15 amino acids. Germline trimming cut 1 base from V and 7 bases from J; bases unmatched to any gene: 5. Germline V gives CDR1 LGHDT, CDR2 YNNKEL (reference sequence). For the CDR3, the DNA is TGTGCCAGCAGCCAAGGTCGGACAGGGGGCTTTGGCTACACCTTC. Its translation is CASSQGRTGGFGYTF.

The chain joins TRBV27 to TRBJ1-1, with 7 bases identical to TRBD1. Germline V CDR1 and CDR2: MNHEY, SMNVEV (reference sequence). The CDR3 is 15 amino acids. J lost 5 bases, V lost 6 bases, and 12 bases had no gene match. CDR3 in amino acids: CASRPMTGIGTEAFF. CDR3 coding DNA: TGTGCCAGCAGACCTATGACAGGGATCGGAACTGAAGCTTTCTTT.

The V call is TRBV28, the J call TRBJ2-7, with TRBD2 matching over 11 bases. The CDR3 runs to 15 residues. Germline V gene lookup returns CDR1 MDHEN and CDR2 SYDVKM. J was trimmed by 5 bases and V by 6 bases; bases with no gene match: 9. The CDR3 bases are TGTGCCAGCAGACTAAGACTAGCGGGACTCGACGAGCAGTACTTC. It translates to CASRLRLAGLDEQYF.

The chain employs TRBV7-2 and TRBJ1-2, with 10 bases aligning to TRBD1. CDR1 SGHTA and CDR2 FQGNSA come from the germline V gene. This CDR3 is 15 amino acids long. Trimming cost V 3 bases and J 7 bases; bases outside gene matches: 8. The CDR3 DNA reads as TGTGCCAGCAGCTTCCCTGAGGGACAGGGGTCTGGCTACACCTTC. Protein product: CASSFPEGQGSGYTF. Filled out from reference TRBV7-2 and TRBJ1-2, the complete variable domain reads GAGVSQSPSNKVTEKGKDVELRCDPISGHTALYWYRQSLGQGLEFLIYFQGNSAPDKSGLPSDRFSAERTGGSVSTLTIQRTQQEDSAVYLCASSFPEGQGSGYTFGSGTRLTVV.

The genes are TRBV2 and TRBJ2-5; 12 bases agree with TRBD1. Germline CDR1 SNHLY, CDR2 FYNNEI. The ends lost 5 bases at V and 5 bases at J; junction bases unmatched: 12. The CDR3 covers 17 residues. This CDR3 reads CASSYHRDRGPGETQYF. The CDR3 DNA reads TGTGCCAGCAGTTACCACCGGGACAGGGGGCCTGGGGAGACCCAGTACTTC. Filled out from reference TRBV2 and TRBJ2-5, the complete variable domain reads EPEVTQTPSHQVTQMGQEVILRCVPISNHLYFYWYRQILGQKVEFLVSFYNNEISEKSEIFDDQFSVERPDGSNFTLKIRSTKLEDSAMYFCASSYHRDRGPGETQYFGPGTRLLVL.

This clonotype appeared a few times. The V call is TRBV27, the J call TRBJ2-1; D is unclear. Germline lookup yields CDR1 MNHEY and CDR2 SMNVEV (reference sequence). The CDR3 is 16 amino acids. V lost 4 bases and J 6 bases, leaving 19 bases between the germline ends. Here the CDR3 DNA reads TGTGCCAGCAGTTCCCTCCCAAGTGGGGTCCGCAATGAGCAGTTCTTC. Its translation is CASSSLPSGVRNEQFF.